This T cell receptor (beta chain) comes out of a study of blood T cell repertoires in COVID-19. How the authors handled the data: Researchers report that nucleated cell counts were estimated from reference gene primer amplification. Measured with immunoSEQ multiplex PCR; TCRdb has only the in-frame clones, and not every one. V and J calls and clone size are those listed in that table; D and trimming were worked out from the DNA. The sample includes around 240,000 clones, 85% to 90% of them seen just once. This clone was observed a handful of times. Ages ranged from 18 to 89 years, with residence in more than 20 US areas. Assignments of participants to cohorts depended upon their own reported clinical history. The specimen was PBMCs or T cells enriched from blood (not recorded which). The sequence was obtained from a man in his fifties who had been exposed to COVID-19.

CDR3 coding DNA: TGCGCCAGCAGCAGCACCGGGGTCCACACTGAAGCTTTCTTT. This encodes CASSSTGVHTEAFF. The rearrangement joins TRBV5-1 to TRBJ1-1; D uncertain. The CDR3 is made up of 14 amino acids. CDR1 SGHRS and CDR2 YFSETQ come from the germline V gene. Trimming took 4 bases from V and 3 from J, leaving 13 bases between them.